This T cell receptor (beta chain) is drawn from a study of T-cell reconstitution after alpha-beta-depleted transplantation in children. Study-wide results and caveats: As was reported, about two months after transplant, alpha-beta T cells came from several hundred expanded graft clones. In some patients, recipient T cells and intrathymic progenitors surviving conditioning explained high day-60 diversity. By one year post-transplant, T-cell counts and diversity largely arose from T cells that were newly produced.

The library targeted TCRbeta and was prepared with unique molecular identifiers. TCRdb processed the PCR reads anew with MiXCR; each CDR3 protein has one entry. This sample has some 120,000 distinct CDR3 sequences; roughly 10% occur once, and the top ten carry less than 25%. Regarding this clonotype: Its antigen is as yet unknown.

The V gene lost 3 bases and the J gene lost 1 base, with 12 bases spanning the gap. Per the germline V gene, CDR1 is DFQATT and CDR2 is SNEGSKA (reference sequence). This CDR3 has 14 residues. V is TRBV20-1 and J is TRBJ2-5; D gene uncertain. The source material was PBMCs, mostly from graft donor cells, sampled 180 days after TCRalphabeta/CD19-depleted stem cell transplant. The TCR sequence derives from a girl less than two years old who had a stem cell transplant for combined immunodeficiency, so the T cells may come from the graft donor. The CDR3 nucleotides read TGCAGTGCTAGGGCCCCCGCCACCCAAGAGACCCAGTACTTC. Protein sequence: CSARAPATQETQYF.